Listed below are T cell receptor beta chains from one sample, sequenced in a study of PD-L1 blockade in urothelial cancer. Sequencing was performed with immunoSEQ multiplex PCR; in TCRdb, only in-frame clones are kept and a portion is missing. Found here are around 80,000 clones, 75% to 90% of them singletons; the top ten hold 4.5% to 7%. The material was PBMCs, obtained around atezolizumab (anti-PD-L1) treatment. These receptor sequences come from a woman aged 70-85 years with urothelial cancer. Both conserved end residues are part of each CDR3. D genes are given only for firm matches. Rows may omit the clone size; those that give it use once, few, many or a size class.

D gene: TRBD1
V gene: TRBV27
J gene: TRBJ2-7
clone size: NA
CDR3 protein: CASSPYFTGEKSYEQYF
CDR3 DNA: TGTGCCAGCAGTCCCTATTTTACAGGGGAAAAGTCCTACGAGCAGTACTTC

D gene: NA
V gene: TRBV5-1
J gene: TRBJ1-5
clone size: NA
CDR3 protein: CASSSEIKPGLRSNQPQHF
CDR3 DNA: TGCGCCAGCAGCTCGGAAATTAAACCGGGACTTAGGAGCAATCAGCCCCAGCATTTT

D gene: TRBD1
V gene: TRBV2
J gene: TRBJ2-5
clone size: once
CDR3 protein: CASRNRGIQETQYF
CDR3 DNA: TGTGCCAGCAGAAACAGGGGAATTCAAGAGACCCAGTACTTC

D gene: TRBD1
V gene: TRBV5-1
J gene: TRBJ2-7
clone size: NA
CDR3 protein: CASSRTGDYEQYF
CDR3 DNA: TGCGCCAGCAGTCGGACAGGCGATTACGAGCAGTACTTC

D gene: TRBD1
V gene: TRBV11-2
J gene: TRBJ2-1
clone size: NA
CDR3 protein: CASSLRDRVGNEQFF
CDR3 DNA: TGTGCCAGCAGCCTTCGGGACAGGGTAGGCAATGAGCAGTTCTTC

D gene: NA
V gene: TRBV11-2
J gene: TRBJ2-7
clone size: NA
CDR3 protein: CASSLTTGIYEQYF
CDR3 DNA: TGTGCCAGCAGTCTTACCACAGGGATTTACGAGCAGTACTTC

D gene: TRBD1
V gene: TRBV11-3
J gene: TRBJ2-7
clone size: NA
CDR3 protein: CASSPGTGPAYEQYF
CDR3 DNA: TGTGCCAGCAGCCCAGGGACAGGGCCGGCCTACGAGCAGTACTTC

D gene: NA
V gene: TRBV6-1
J gene: TRBJ2-1
clone size: NA
CDR3 protein: CASSEGKSSEGTYNEQFF
CDR3 DNA: TGTGCCAGCAGTGAAGGTAAGTCTAGCGAGGGCACCTACAATGAGCAGTTCTTC

D gene: NA
V gene: TRBV7-9
J gene: TRBJ1-1
clone size: NA
CDR3 protein: CASSFQGHTEAFF
CDR3 DNA: TGTGCCAGCAGCTTTCAGGGGCACACTGAAGCTTTCTTT

D gene: TRBD2
V gene: TRBV27
J gene: TRBJ2-1
clone size: NA
CDR3 protein: CASSLGSGGLLNEQFF
CDR3 DNA: TGTGCCAGCAGTTTAGGCAGCGGGGGGTTGCTCAATGAGCAGTTCTTC

D gene: NA
V gene: TRBV6-5
J gene: TRBJ1-1
clone size: NA
CDR3 protein: CASSYSIRGGTEAFF
CDR3 DNA: TGTGCCAGCAGTTACTCGATCCGAGGAGGCACTGAAGCTTTCTTT

D gene: TRBD2
V gene: TRBV10-2
J gene: TRBJ2-1
clone size: NA
CDR3 protein: CASSLIGTSGGNEQFF
CDR3 DNA: TGCGCCAGCAGTCTCATCGGGACTAGCGGGGGTAATGAGCAGTTCTTC

D gene: NA
V gene: TRBV6-1
J gene: TRBJ2-3
clone size: NA
CDR3 protein: CASSVLQGTYTQYF
CDR3 DNA: TGTGCCAGCAGTGTACTTCAGGGGACCTATACGCAGTATTTT

D gene: TRBD1
V gene: TRBV28
J gene: TRBJ2-7
clone size: NA
CDR3 protein: CASRRTGGVNYEQYF
CDR3 DNA: TGTGCCAGCAGACGCACAGGGGGCGTGAACTACGAGCAGTACTTC

D gene: TRBD2
V gene: TRBV10-3
J gene: TRBJ2-3
clone size: NA
CDR3 protein: CAIGWGQASGSTDTQYF
CDR3 DNA: TGTGCCATCGGATGGGGTCAGGCTAGCGGGAGCACAGATACGCAGTATTTT

D gene: NA
V gene: TRBV7-8
J gene: TRBJ2-7
clone size: NA
CDR3 protein: CASSLDLPSIYEQYF
CDR3 DNA: TGTGCCAGCAGCTTAGATCTCCCTAGCATCTACGAGCAGTACTTC

D gene: NA
V gene: TRBV18
J gene: TRBJ2-2
clone size: NA
CDR3 protein: CASSPRPGQRVGELFF
CDR3 DNA: TGTGCCAGCTCACCACGACCGGGACAACGTGTCGGGGAGCTGTTTTTT

D gene: TRBD2
V gene: TRBV29-1
J gene: TRBJ2-1
clone size: NA
CDR3 protein: CSVEEVAGGPYNEQFF
CDR3 DNA: TGCAGCGTTGAAGAGGTAGCGGGGGGGCCCTACAATGAGCAGTTCTTC

D gene: TRBD1
V gene: TRBV6-1
J gene: TRBJ1-1
clone size: once
CDR3 protein: CASRFRDRDTEAFF
CDR3 DNA: TGTGCCAGCAGATTCCGGGACAGAGACACTGAAGCTTTCTTT

D gene: TRBD1
V gene: TRBV29-1
J gene: TRBJ1-1
clone size: NA
CDR3 protein: CSPKRDRGTEAFF
CDR3 DNA: TGCAGCCCCAAAAGGGACAGGGGAACTGAAGCTTTCTTT

D gene: TRBD1
V gene: TRBV28
J gene: TRBJ1-4
clone size: NA
CDR3 protein: CASSSPQGEKLFF
CDR3 DNA: TGTGCCAGCAGTTCACCACAGGGGGAAAAACTGTTTTTT

D gene: TRBD2
V gene: TRBV7-2
J gene: TRBJ2-3
clone size: NA
CDR3 protein: CASSLETSGGVDTQYF
CDR3 DNA: TGTGCCAGCAGCTTAGAGACTAGCGGGGGTGTAGATACGCAGTATTTT

D gene: NA
V gene: TRBV6-5
J gene: TRBJ1-4
clone size: few
CDR3 protein: CASSPRGTNEKLFF
CDR3 DNA: TGTGCCAGCAGCCCAAGGGGAACTAATGAAAAACTGTTTTTT

D gene: NA
V gene: TRBV11-3
J gene: TRBJ2-2
clone size: NA
CDR3 protein: CASSPGLTGELFF
CDR3 DNA: TGTGCCAGCAGCCCCGGTCTTACCGGGGAGCTGTTTTTT

D gene: NA
V gene: TRBV4-1
J gene: TRBJ2-7
clone size: once
CDR3 protein: CASSQDGLRSVEQYF
CDR3 DNA: TGCGCCAGCAGCCAAGATGGGCTGAGAAGTGTAGAGCAGTACTTC

D gene: NA
V gene: TRBV5-1
J gene: TRBJ1-1
clone size: NA
CDR3 protein: CASSLVSGLNTEAFF
CDR3 DNA: TGCGCCAGCAGCTTGGTATCAGGCCTGAACACTGAAGCTTTCTTT

D gene: TRBD2
V gene: TRBV9
J gene: TRBJ2-3
clone size: once
CDR3 protein: CASSVAGLVPTDTQYF
CDR3 DNA: TGTGCCAGCAGCGTAGCGGGACTAGTTCCGACAGATACGCAGTATTTT

D gene: TRBD1
V gene: TRBV25-1
J gene: TRBJ1-2
clone size: NA
CDR3 protein: CASHQGGGYGYTF
CDR3 DNA: TGTGCCAGCCATCAGGGGGGTGGCTATGGCTACACCTTC

D gene: NA
V gene: TRBV4-1
J gene: TRBJ2-2
clone size: NA
CDR3 protein: CASSQGQITGELFF
CDR3 DNA: TGCGCCAGCAGCCAAGGGCAGATCACCGGGGAGCTGTTTTTT

D gene: NA
V gene: TRBV9
J gene: TRBJ1-5
clone size: NA
CDR3 protein: CASSKTGGNQPQHF
CDR3 DNA: TGTGCCAGCAGCAAGACGGGGGGCAATCAGCCCCAGCATTTT

D gene: TRBD1
V gene: TRBV4-2
J gene: TRBJ2-1
clone size: NA
CDR3 protein: CASSQGPQGPYNEQFF
CDR3 DNA: TGTGCCAGCAGCCAAGGTCCACAGGGGCCCTACAATGAGCAGTTCTTC

D gene: TRBD2
V gene: TRBV5-4
J gene: TRBJ2-1
clone size: NA
CDR3 protein: CASSLAGGALSYNEQFF
CDR3 DNA: TGTGCCAGCAGCTTGGCCGGGGGGGCCCTCTCCTACAATGAGCAGTTCTTC

D gene: NA
V gene: TRBV6-1
J gene: TRBJ2-5
clone size: few
CDR3 protein: CASSERYQETQYF
CDR3 DNA: TGTGCCAGCAGTGAACGGTACCAAGAGACCCAGTACTTC

D gene: TRBD2
V gene: TRBV7-6
J gene: TRBJ2-5
clone size: once
CDR3 protein: CASSPRAPGLAGRPDIGTQYF
CDR3 DNA: TGTGCCAGCAGCCCCCGCGCCCCGGGACTAGCGGGCCGGCCGGATATCGGGACCCAGTACTTC

D gene: NA
V gene: TRBV7-9
J gene: TRBJ2-5
clone size: few
CDR3 protein: CASSLAVSGNQETQYF
CDR3 DNA: TGTGCCAGCAGCTTAGCGGTGTCAGGGAACCAAGAGACCCAGTACTTC

D gene: NA
V gene: TRBV29-1
J gene: TRBJ1-1
clone size: NA
CDR3 protein: CSNARDTNTEAFF
CDR3 DNA: TGCAGTAACGCCCGGGACACGAACACTGAAGCTTTCTTT

D gene: NA
V gene: TRBV19
J gene: TRBJ2-7
clone size: NA
CDR3 protein: CASSRGITYEQYF
CDR3 DNA: TGTGCCAGTAGCCGAGGCATTACCTACGAGCAGTACTTC

D gene: NA
V gene: TRBV5-6
J gene: TRBJ2-1
clone size: NA
CDR3 protein: CASSLGQEGSYNEQFF
CDR3 DNA: TGTGCCAGCAGCTTAGGTCAGGAGGGCTCCTACAATGAGCAGTTCTTC

D gene: TRBD1
V gene: TRBV5-1
J gene: TRBJ2-7
clone size: once
CDR3 protein: CASSLAGTGGGSEQYF
CDR3 DNA: TGCGCCAGCAGCTTGGCCGGGACAGGAGGTGGGAGCGAGCAGTACTTC

D gene: NA
V gene: TRBV9
J gene: TRBJ1-2
clone size: NA
CDR3 protein: CASSVGRGRDYGYTF
CDR3 DNA: TGTGCCAGCAGCGTAGGGAGAGGGAGGGACTATGGCTACACCTTC

D gene: NA
V gene: TRBV5-1
J gene: TRBJ2-2
clone size: NA
CDR3 protein: CASSLAGTNTGELFF
CDR3 DNA: TGCGCCAGCAGCTTGGCGGGAACGAACACCGGGGAGCTGTTTTTT

D gene: TRBD1
V gene: TRBV7-9
J gene: TRBJ1-3
clone size: NA
CDR3 protein: CASSPLSGQPSGNTIYF
CDR3 DNA: TGTGCCAGCAGCCCCCTGTCGGGACAGCCGAGTGGAAACACCATATATTTT

D gene: TRBD1
V gene: TRBV6-5
J gene: TRBJ1-1
clone size: NA
CDR3 protein: CASTLDRGDTEAFF
CDR3 DNA: TGTGCCAGCACTTTAGACAGGGGGGACACTGAAGCTTTCTTT

D gene: TRBD2
V gene: TRBV27
J gene: TRBJ2-7
clone size: NA
CDR3 protein: CASSPRTSGSYEQYF
CDR3 DNA: TGTGCCAGCAGTCCAAGGACTAGCGGGAGCTACGAGCAGTACTTC

D gene: TRBD2
V gene: TRBV2
J gene: TRBJ2-7
clone size: NA
CDR3 protein: CASSDDGLAGAYEQYF
CDR3 DNA: TGTGCCAGCAGTGACGACGGACTAGCGGGAGCATACGAGCAGTACTTC